One and the same sample provided the 21 T cell receptor beta chains below, sequenced in a study of blood T cell repertoires in COVID-19. Method: immunoSEQ multiplex PCR; TCRdb's copy keeps in-frame clones and lacks some. The sample shows tens of thousands of clones, roughly 86% of them seen only once. Sequencing input: peripheral blood. These receptors were collected from a human donor in a cohort sampled during active COVID-19.

This clone was counted once. The rearrangement joins TRBV5-1 to TRBJ2-3; 7 bases map to TRBD2. V trimming: 0 bases; J trimming: 6 bases; junction bases outside the gene matches: 10. This CDR3 has 16 amino acids. Germline V CDR1 and CDR2: SGHRS, YFSETQ. This CDR3 is CASSLAGLSGGDTQYF. DNA of the CDR3: TGCGCCAGCAGCTTGGCGGGGCTATCCGGGGGGGATACGCAGTATTTT.

The chain has TRBV5-1 and TRBJ1-1; D remains unclear. Germline V gene sequence: CDR1 SGHRS, CDR2 YFSETQ. There are 11 residues in the CDR3. With 3 bases removed from V and 3 bases from J, the gap between germline ends came to 3 bases. CDR3 DNA: TGCGCCAGCAGCTCTGACACTGAAGCTTTCTTT. It encodes CASSSDTEAFF.

The chain uses TRBV19 and TRBJ1-4, with TRBD1 identical over 8 bases. Germline V gene data show CDR1 as LNHDA and CDR2 as SQIVND (reference sequence). Trimming took 5 bases from V and 2 from J; bases not matched to a gene: 7. The CDR3 consists of 16 residues. In nucleotides, the CDR3 is TGTGCCAGTAGTTGGCAGGGGGCGGCCACTAATGAAAAACTGTTTTTT. The encoded protein is CASSWQGAATNEKLFF. The whole variable domain, remainder taken from reference TRBV19 and TRBJ1-4, is DGGITQSPKYLFRKEGQNVTLSCEQNLNHDAMYWYRQDPGQGLRLIYYSQIVNDFQKGDIAEGYSVSREKKESFPLTVTSAQKNPTAFYLCASSWQGAATNEKLFFGSGTQLSVL.

The chain links TRBV27 to TRBJ2-3, with D perhaps TRBD2 (6 bases). The CDR3 contains 14 residues. CDR1 and CDR2 (germline): MNHEY, SMNVEV (reference sequence). V was trimmed by 3 bases and J by 4 bases, leaving 11 bases between them. CDR3 in amino acids: CASSFRPGADTQYF. The DNA of the CDR3 is TGTGCCAGCAGTTTCAGGCCGGGGGCAGATACGCAGTATTTT.

This rearrangement joins TRBV20-1 to TRBJ2-7, with 11 bases matching TRBD2. The junction had 6 bases not matched to a gene; V was cut back by 3 bases and J by 2 bases. CDR1 is DFQATT, CDR2 SNEGSKA, per germline (reference sequence). CDR3 length equals 15 residues. The CDR3 DNA is TGCAGTGCTAGTGCGCTAGCGGGGGGAACCTACGAGCAGTACTTC. Protein: CSASALAGGTYEQYF.

This rearrangement joins TRBV19 to TRBJ1-1, with D perhaps TRBD1 (6 bases). Germline CDR1 LNHDA, CDR2 SQIVND (reference sequence). The CDR3 runs to 12 residues. Trimming removed 10 bases at V and 6 bases at J, with 15 bases between. Here the CDR3 reads CATRDNQPEAFF. The CDR3 region has the DNA TGTGCCACCCGGGACAACCAACCTGAAGCTTTCTTT.

The chain uses TRBV11-2 and TRBJ1-2; TRBD1 is a possible D gene (5 bases). The CDR3 loop spans 14 amino acids. Germline V CDR1 and CDR2: SGHAT, FQNNGV. The V gene lost 1 base and the J gene lost 4 bases, with 10 bases spanning the gap. CDR3 DNA: TGTGCCAGCAGCTTAGGGGGGGGTGGCTATGGCTACACCTTC. Translated: CASSLGGGGYGYTF.

CDR3 in DNA: TGTGCCAGCAGCCCCCAGTCCTCTGGGGCCAACGTCCTGACTTTC. This translates into CASSPQSSGANVLTF. This chain uses TRBV7-3 with TRBJ2-6; D gene ambiguous. The CDR3 is 15 amino acids. The V and J ends lost 5 bases and 0 bases respectively, with 8 bases between them. In germline, CDR1 is SGHTA, CDR2 FQGTGA. Filled out from reference TRBV7-3 and TRBJ2-6, the complete variable domain reads GAGVSQTPSNKVTEKGKYVELRCDPISGHTALYWYRQSLGQGPEFLIYFQGTGAADDSGLPNDRFFAVRPEGSVSTLKIQRTERGDSAVYLCASSPQSSGANVLTFGAGSRLTVL.

The rearrangement uses TRBV27 and TRBJ1-2, with D possibly being TRBD1 (5 bases). V dropped 3 bases and J dropped 7 bases, with 12 bases sitting between them. This CDR3 is 13 amino acids long. CDR1 is MNHEY, CDR2 SMNVEV, per germline (reference sequence). The CDR3 DNA follows: TGTGCCAGCAGTTTCGGGGGTTCCGGTGGCTACACCTTC. Translating gives CASSFGGSGGYTF.

Written as DNA, the CDR3 is TGTGCCAGCAGCTTGGGGACAGGGGGTGTGGAGACCCAGTACTTC. Its protein is CASSLGTGGVETQYF. The rearrangement joins TRBV11-3 to TRBJ2-5; 11 bases line up with TRBD1. CDR1 is SGHNT and CDR2 is YENEEA in the germline V gene. The CDR3 totals 15 residues. The V gene end was trimmed by 3 bases and the J gene end by 5 bases; junction bases not matched to a gene: 5.

The rearrangement uses TRBV29-1 and TRBJ1-1, with TRBD1 identical over 9 bases. The CDR3 extends over 13 amino acids. CDR1 and CDR2 (germline): SQVTM, ANQGSEA. Germline trimming cut 6 bases from V and 6 bases from J; bases unmatched to any gene: 8. The DNA of the CDR3 is TGCAGCGTGGGTCGGACAGGGGCGCCTGAAGCTTTCTTT. Protein sequence: CSVGRTGAPEAFF.

The genes are TRBV6-5 and TRBJ2-7; 10 bases fit TRBD1. Germline CDR1 reads MNHEY; CDR2 reads SVGAGI. The CDR3 has 16 residues. V lost 2 bases and J lost 0; bases outside the gene matches: 4. This CDR3 is CASSYGDRGPSYEQYF. CDR3 bases: TGTGCCAGCAGTTACGGAGACAGGGGGCCCTCCTACGAGCAGTACTTC.

CDR3 amino acids: CASSEAELVNEQFF. DNA of the CDR3: TGTGCCAGCAGTGAAGCGGAACTAGTGAATGAGCAGTTCTTC. The chain couples TRBV2 to TRBJ2-1, with D possibly being TRBD2 (5 bases). CDR1 and CDR2 from the germline V gene are SNHLY and FYNNEI. V was cut by 0 bases and J by 7 bases, with 10 bases left in between. The CDR3 contains 14 residues.

The table lists this clone with a count of one. The chain is built from TRBV6-1 and TRBJ2-7, with D possibly matching TRBD1 (6 bases). From germline, CDR1 is MNHNS and CDR2 SASEGT. CDR3 length: 13 amino acids. V was cut by 3 bases and J by 2 bases, with 8 bases left in between. Here the CDR3 reads CASSDGQTYEQYF. DNA for the CDR3: TGTGCCAGCAGTGATGGACAGACCTACGAGCAGTACTTC.

V is TRBV15 and J is TRBJ2-7, with 9 positions matching TRBD1. CDR1 and CDR2 (germline): LNHNV, YYDKDF (reference sequence). This CDR3 has 13 amino acids. V shed 4 bases and J 3 bases; nucleotides not matched to a gene: 1. CDR3: CATSTGQGYEQYF. DNA of the CDR3: TGTGCCACCAGCACGGGACAGGGCTACGAGCAGTACTTC.

This clone was found a few times. The sample holds other DNA sequences that translate to the same CDR3. J is TRBJ2-5 and V is TRBV20-1; D is unclear. Germline CDR1 DFQATT, CDR2 SNEGSKA (reference sequence). Between the trimmed V and J ends, which lost 6 bases and 0 bases, there was a span of 5 bases. The CDR3 spans 11 residues. CDR3 nucleotide sequence: TGCAGTGCCCGGGACCAAGAGACCCAGTACTTC. Amino acid sequence: CSARDQETQYF.

J is TRBJ2-2 and V is TRBV19; D might be TRBD1 (5 bases). The CDR3 has 15 residues. Germline CDR1 is LNHDA and CDR2 is SQIVND (reference sequence). V was pared by 3 bases and J by 4 bases, with 12 bases between. CDR3 in DNA: TGTGCCAGTAGTATCGGTCAGGGTTCCACCGGGGAGCTGTTTTTT. The encoded protein is CASSIGQGSTGELFF. Drawing the rest from reference TRBV19 and TRBJ2-2, the complete variable domain is DGGITQSPKYLFRKEGQNVTLSCEQNLNHDAMYWYRQDPGQGLRLIYYSQIVNDFQKGDIAEGYSVSREKKESFPLTVTSAQKNPTAFYLCASSIGQGSTGELFFGEGSRLTVL.

The chain uses TRBV24-1 and TRBJ2-3; D unclear. Trimming took off 0 bases at V and 4 bases at J, with 4 bases between the two ends. The CDR3 runs 13 residues. Germline-derived CDR1 and CDR2 are KGHDR and SFDVKD. The CDR3: CATSDLVADTQYF. For the CDR3, the DNA is TGTGCCACCAGTGATTTGGTAGCAGATACGCAGTATTTT.

The chain couples TRBV28 to TRBJ2-7; possibly TRBD1 for D (5 bases). The CDR3 is made up of 12 amino acids. In germline, CDR1 is MDHEN, CDR2 SYDVKM. The V and J ends lost 5 bases and 6 bases respectively, with 11 bases between them. CDR3 DNA sequence: TGTGCCAGCAGTACCAGGGTAGCCGAGCAGTACTTC. Its protein is CASSTRVAEQYF.

The rearrangement links TRBV3-1 (or the pseudogene TRBV3-2) to TRBJ1-4; D gene uncertain. Per germline, CDR1 LGHDT and CDR2 YNNKEL (reference sequence). V was shortened by 0 bases and J by 0 bases, with 5 bases between the two germline ends. The CDR3 extends over 15 amino acids. The CDR3 DNA reads as TGTGCCAGCAGCCAAGATGGGCCAACTAATGAAAAACTGTTTTTT. Translation: CASSQDGPTNEKLFF.

The rearrangement joins TRBV5-1 to TRBJ2-1; 7 positions agree with TRBD2. The germline gives CDR1 SGHRS, CDR2 YFSETQ. This CDR3 contains 11 residues. Trimming removed 4 bases from V and 10 bases from J; junction bases left unmatched: 2. The CDR3 sequence is CASSERGEQFF. The CDR3 DNA follows: TGCGCCAGCAGCGAGCGGGGAGAGCAGTTCTTC.